This T cell receptor (beta chain) stems from a study of cytomegalovirus exposure and HLA in healthy donors. This CDR3 region has 16 residues. V trimming: 4 bases; J trimming: 0 bases; junction bases outside the gene matches: 10. Germline V gene sequence: CDR1 SGHTS, CDR2 YDEGEE. PCR amplification relied on 60 Vbeta primers (plus 13 Jbeta primers). Clones were read by immunoSEQ multiplex PCR, and TCRdb kept only the in-frame ones, dropping some. This sample has around 120,000 clones; approximately 81% occur once, and the top ten carry 1.5% to 2%. General study results and limits: In a later analysis, a missense DCLRE1C variant was linked to TCR beta V- and J-gene trimming. In vitro testing confirmed a few CMV-associated chains as specific for CMV antigens.

Details on this clone: What it binds is unknown.

J is TRBJ2-7 and V is TRBV5-8, with 7 nucleotides matching TRBD1. This clonotype was sampled from a man between 18 and 35 years old in good health and CMV-seronegative. Sequenced: PBMCs. The CDR3 reads CASSANPGTASYEQYF. In nucleotides, the CDR3 is TGTGCCAGCAGCGCTAATCCCGGGACAGCCTCCTACGAGCAGTACTTC.